The clone carrying this T cell receptor beta chain was picked up one time. Looked up from germline, CDR1 is SEHNR and CDR2 is FQNEAQ (reference sequence). The CDR3 length is 16 residues. V was pared by 5 bases and J by 10 bases, with 13 bases of the junction left unmatched. The entry originates in a study of Graves' ophthalmopathy and Graves' hyperthyroidism. Orbital computed tomography and thyroid ultrasound, along with TRAb, serum thyroxine and clinical symptoms, underpinned diagnosis. Researchers took RNA transcripts and amplified TCR beta CDR3 regions from them. The workflow started with a first-round RT-PCR run with HTBI primers and then moved on to a second-round multiplex PCR. TCRdb analysed the multiplex PCR reads with MiXCR anew, one entry per CDR3 protein. The sample carries about 1.2 million distinct CDR3 sequences, 35% to 40% recorded once.

The rearrangement joins TRBV7-9 to TRBJ1-6; 8 bases match TRBD1. Sample: peripheral blood or thyroid tissue (not recorded which). The TCR originated in an adult man with Graves' hyperthyroidism. The DNA of the CDR3 is TGTGCCAGCAGCAAAACAGGGGGACGGTGGGAGTCACCCCTCCACTTT. It is translated as CASSKTGGRWESPLHF. Looking up the rest from reference TRBV7-9 and TRBJ1-6 gives the full variable domain: DTGVSQNPRHKITKRGQNVTFRCDPISEHNRLYWYRQTLGQGPEFLTYFQNEAQLEKSRLLSDRFSAERPKGSFSTLEIQRTEQGDSAMYLCASSKTGGRWESPLHFGNGTRLTVT.